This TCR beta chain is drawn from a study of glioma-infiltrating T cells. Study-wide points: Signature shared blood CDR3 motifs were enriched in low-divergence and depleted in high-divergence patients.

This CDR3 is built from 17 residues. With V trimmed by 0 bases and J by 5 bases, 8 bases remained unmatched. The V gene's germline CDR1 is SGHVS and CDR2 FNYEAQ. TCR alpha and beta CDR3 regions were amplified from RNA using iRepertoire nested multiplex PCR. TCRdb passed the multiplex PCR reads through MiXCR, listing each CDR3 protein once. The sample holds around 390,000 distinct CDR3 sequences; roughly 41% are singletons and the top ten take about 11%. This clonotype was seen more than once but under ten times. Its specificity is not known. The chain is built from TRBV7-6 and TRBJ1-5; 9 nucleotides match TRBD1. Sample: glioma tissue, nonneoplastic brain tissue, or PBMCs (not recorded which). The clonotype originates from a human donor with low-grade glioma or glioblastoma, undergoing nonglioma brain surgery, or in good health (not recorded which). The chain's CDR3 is CASSLAMNGQGYQPQHF. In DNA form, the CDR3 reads TGTGCCAGCAGCTTAGCTATGAATGGACAGGGGTATCAGCCCCAGCATTTT. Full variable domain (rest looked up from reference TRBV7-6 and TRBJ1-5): GAGVSQSPRYKVTKRGQDVALRCDPISGHVSLYWYRQALGQGPEFLTYFNYEAQQDKSGLPNDRFSAERPEGSISTLTIQRTEQRDSAMYRCASSLAMNGQGYQPQHFGDGTRLSIL.